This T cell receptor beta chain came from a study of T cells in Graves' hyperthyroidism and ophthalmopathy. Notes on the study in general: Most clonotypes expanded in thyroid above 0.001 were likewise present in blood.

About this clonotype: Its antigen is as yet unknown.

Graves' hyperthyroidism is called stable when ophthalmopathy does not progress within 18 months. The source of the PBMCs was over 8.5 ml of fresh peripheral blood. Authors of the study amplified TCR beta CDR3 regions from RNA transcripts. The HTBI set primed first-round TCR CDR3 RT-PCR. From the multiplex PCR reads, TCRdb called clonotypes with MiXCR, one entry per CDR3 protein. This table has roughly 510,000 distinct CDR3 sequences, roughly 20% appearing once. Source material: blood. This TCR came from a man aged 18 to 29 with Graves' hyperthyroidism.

The CDR3 sequence is CASLWGSDEQYF. In DNA, the CDR3 is TGTGCCAGCCTCTGGGGGTCGGACGAGCAGTACTTC. The chain combines TRBV7-9 with TRBJ2-7; D tentatively reads TRBD1 or TRBD2 (5 bases each). The V end was cut by 8 bases, the J end by 5 bases, with 13 bases between. Germline CDR1 SEHNR, CDR2 FQNEAQ (reference sequence). CDR3 length equals 12 residues.